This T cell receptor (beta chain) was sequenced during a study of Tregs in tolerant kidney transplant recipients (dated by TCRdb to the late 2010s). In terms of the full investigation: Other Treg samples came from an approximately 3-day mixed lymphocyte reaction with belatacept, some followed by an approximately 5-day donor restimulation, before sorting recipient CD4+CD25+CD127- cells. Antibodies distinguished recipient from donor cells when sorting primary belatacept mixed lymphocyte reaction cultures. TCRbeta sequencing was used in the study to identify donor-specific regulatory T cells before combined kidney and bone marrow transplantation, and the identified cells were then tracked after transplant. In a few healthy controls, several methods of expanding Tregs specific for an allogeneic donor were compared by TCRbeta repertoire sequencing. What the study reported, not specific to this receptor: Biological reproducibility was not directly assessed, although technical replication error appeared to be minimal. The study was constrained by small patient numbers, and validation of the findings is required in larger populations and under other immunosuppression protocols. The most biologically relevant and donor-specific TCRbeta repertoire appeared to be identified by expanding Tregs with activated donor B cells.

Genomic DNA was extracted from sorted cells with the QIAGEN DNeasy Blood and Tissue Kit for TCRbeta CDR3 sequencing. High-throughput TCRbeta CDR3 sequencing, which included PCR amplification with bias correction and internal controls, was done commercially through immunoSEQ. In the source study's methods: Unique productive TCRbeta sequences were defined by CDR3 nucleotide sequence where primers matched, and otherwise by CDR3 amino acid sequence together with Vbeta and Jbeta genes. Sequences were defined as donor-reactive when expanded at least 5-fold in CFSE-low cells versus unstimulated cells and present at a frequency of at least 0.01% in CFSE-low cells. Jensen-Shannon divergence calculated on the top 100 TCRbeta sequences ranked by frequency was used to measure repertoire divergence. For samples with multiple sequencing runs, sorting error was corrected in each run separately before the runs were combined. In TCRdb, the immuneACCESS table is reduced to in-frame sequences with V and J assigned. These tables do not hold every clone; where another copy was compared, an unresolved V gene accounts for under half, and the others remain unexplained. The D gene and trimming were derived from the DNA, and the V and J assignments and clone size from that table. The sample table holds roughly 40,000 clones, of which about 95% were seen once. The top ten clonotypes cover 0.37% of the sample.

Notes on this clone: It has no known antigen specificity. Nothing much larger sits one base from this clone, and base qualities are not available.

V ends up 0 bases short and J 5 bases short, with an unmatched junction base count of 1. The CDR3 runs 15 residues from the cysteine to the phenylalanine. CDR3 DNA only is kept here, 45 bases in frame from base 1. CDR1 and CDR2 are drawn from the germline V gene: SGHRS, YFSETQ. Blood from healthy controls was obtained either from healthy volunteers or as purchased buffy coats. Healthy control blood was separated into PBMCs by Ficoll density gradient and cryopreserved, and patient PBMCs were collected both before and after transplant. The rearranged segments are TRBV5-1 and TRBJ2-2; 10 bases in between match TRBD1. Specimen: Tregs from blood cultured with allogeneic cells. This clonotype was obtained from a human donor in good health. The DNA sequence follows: TGCGCCAGCAGCTTGGCGGGACAGGGGACCGGGGAGCTGTTTTTT. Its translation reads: CASSLAGQGTGELFF.